This entry lists 29 T cell receptor beta chains sequenced from one sample in a study of Ad26.COV2.S vaccination and SARS-CoV-2 variants. Documented treatment: 15 to 20 received Ad26.COV2.S at low or high dose, single or two shots; a few received placebo; per-sample allocation not given. Sampling was done on day 63 after the first vaccine or placebo injection. This table comes from immunoSEQ multiplex PCR, and its TCRdb copy is limited to in-frame clones, with some not included. The sample has 300,000 to 400,000 clones; 80% to 90% are singletons. Material: peripheral blood, obtained in a trial of Ad26.COV2.S vaccine versus placebo. These receptors all stem from a person aged 18 to 59 who received the Ad26.COV2.S COVID-19 vaccine or a placebo.

The chain couples TRBV11-3 to TRBJ2-1, with D perhaps given as TRBD1 or TRBD2 (6 bases each). The CDR3 consists of 13 residues. Trimming took off 5 bases at V and 7 bases at J, with 12 bases between the two ends. CDR1 and CDR2 (germline): SGHNT, YENEEA. CDR3 nucleotides: TGTGCCAGCAGCACAGGGACTTCTAATGAGCAGTTCTTC. Translation gives CASSTGTSNEQFF.

The V gene is TRBV18, the J gene TRBJ2-1; 8 bases are shared with TRBD2. V gave up 2 bases and J gave up 5 bases; unmatched junction bases: 5. CDR1 KGHSH and CDR2 LQKENI come from the germline V gene. CDR3 length: 15 amino acids. The chain's CDR3 is CASSPSGLVNNEQFF. Here the CDR3 DNA reads TGTGCCAGCTCACCATCGGGACTAGTTAACAATGAGCAGTTCTTC.

This clone occurred once. This chain connects TRBV27 to TRBJ1-5; D perhaps matches TRBD1 (5 bases). CDR1 MNHEY and CDR2 SMNVEV come from the germline V gene (reference sequence). The CDR3 totals 16 residues. V was cut by 4 bases and J by 0 bases, with 13 bases left in between. The CDR3: CASSSRTPYSNQPQHF. The CDR3 coding sequence is TGTGCCAGCAGTTCGCGGACACCTTATAGCAATCAGCCCCAGCATTTT.

The chain employs TRBV5-4 and TRBJ2-7; D ambiguous. The CDR3 loop spans 13 amino acids. V was pared by 0 bases and J by 4 bases, with 8 bases between. Germline loops: CDR1 SGHNT, CDR2 YYREEE (reference sequence). As DNA, the CDR3 is TGTGCCAGCAGCTTGGGGCAGTCGTACGAGCAGTACTTC. It is translated as CASSLGQSYEQYF.

The rearrangement joins TRBV6-5 to TRBJ2-5; possibly TRBD2 for D (5 bases). Germline lookup yields CDR1 MNHEY and CDR2 SVGAGI. The CDR3 has 14 amino acids. The V gene lost 0 bases and the J gene lost 2 bases, with 7 bases spanning the gap. The CDR3 region has the DNA TGTGCCAGCAGTTACTCGGGGAGACAAGAGACCCAGTACTTC. Protein product: CASSYSGRQETQYF.

The chain uses TRBV6-6 and TRBJ1-1; D is undetermined. CDR1 is MNHNY and CDR2 is SVGAGI in the germline V gene (reference sequence). This CDR3 spans 15 amino acids. V lost 7 bases, J lost 7 bases, and 22 bases lay in between. CDR3 DNA sequence: TGTGCCAGCATACTAACCTTTCTAGCGTCGATTGAAGCTTTCTTT. Amino acid sequence: CASILTFLASIEAFF.

The chain recombines TRBV3-1 (or the pseudogene TRBV3-2) with TRBJ2-5; a possible D gene is TRBD2 (5 bases). The CDR3 is 15 residues long. The V gene lost 2 bases and the J gene lost 1 base, with 11 bases spanning the gap. Germline-derived CDR1 and CDR2 are LGHDT and YNNKEL (reference sequence). Here the CDR3 reads CASSQSGIAQETQYF. The CDR3 DNA is TGTGCCAGCAGCCAATCCGGGATAGCCCAAGAGACCCAGTACTTC.

This clone was seen once. V gene TRBV27 combines with J gene TRBJ1-1; 7 bases are a match to TRBD1. The J segment lost 4 bases and the V segment lost 5 bases, leaving 7 bases of the junction unmatched. Germline lookup yields CDR1 MNHEY and CDR2 SMNVEV (reference sequence). This CDR3 region has 14 residues. CDR3 loop: CASSIRGQGTEAFF. For the CDR3, the DNA is TGTGCCAGCAGTATAAGGGGGCAAGGCACTGAAGCTTTCTTT.

This chain links TRBV4-2 with TRBJ2-7, with a tentative D call TRBD2 (5 bases). In germline, CDR1 is LGHNA, CDR2 YNFKEQ. Trimming left V 1 base short and J 3 bases short, with 10 bases between. The CDR3 is made up of 14 amino acids. CDR3 residues: CASSQAGMGYEQYF. The CDR3 region has the DNA TGTGCCAGCAGCCAAGCCGGGATGGGCTACGAGCAGTACTTC.

The V gene is TRBV12-3 or TRBV12-4, the J gene TRBJ1-2; maybe TRBD1 (6 bases). The CDR3 contains 13 residues. Trimming stripped 5 bases from V and 6 bases from J, with 13 bases between. The chain's CDR3 is CASSRARGNGYTF. The CDR3 nucleotides read TGTGCCAGCAGTCGAGCCAGGGGTAATGGCTACACCTTC.

The chain joins TRBV3-1 (or the pseudogene TRBV3-2) to TRBJ1-4, with unresolved D. CDR3 length: 16 residues. CDR1 and CDR2 (germline): LGHDT, YNNKEL (reference sequence). Trimming pared 0 bases from V and 7 bases from J, leaving 15 bases between. The CDR3 loop reads CASSQDPVQSAEKLFF. The CDR3 region has the DNA TGTGCCAGCAGCCAAGATCCTGTTCAGAGCGCTGAAAAACTGTTTTTT.

The gene calls are TRBV7-6 and TRBJ2-2, with TRBD1 matching over 10 bases. Germline V lookup: CDR1 SGHVS, CDR2 FNYEAQ. This CDR3 is 17 amino acids long. J lost 6 bases, V lost 5 bases, and 12 bases had no gene match. The CDR3 protein is CASSPIATDRGAGELFF. In nucleotides, the CDR3 is TGTGCCAGCAGCCCGATAGCAACGGACAGGGGGGCCGGGGAGCTGTTTTTT.

V usage is TRBV11-2 and J usage is TRBJ2-5; 7 bases line up with TRBD1. The ends lost 5 bases at V and 2 bases at J; junction bases unmatched: 2. Germline V gene sequence: CDR1 SGHAT, CDR2 FQNNGV. This CDR3 is 13 amino acids long. CDR3 DNA: TGTGCCAGCAGCCGGGACAGACAAGAGACCCAGTACTTC. Translating it yields CASSRDRQETQYF.

The chain joins TRBV7-9 to TRBJ2-3; the match to TRBD2 covers 7 bases. The CDR3 covers 14 residues. V trimming: 5 bases; J trimming: 9 bases; junction bases outside the gene matches: 11. Germline CDR1 SEHNR, CDR2 FQNEAQ (reference sequence). CDR3 protein: CASSPPGLVSTQYF. The DNA for the CDR3 is TGTGCCAGCAGCCCCCCAGGACTAGTTTCAACGCAGTATTTT.

The rearrangement uses TRBV9 and TRBJ1-5, with TRBD1 identical over 7 bases. Trimming at V came to 4 bases and at J to 3 bases, leaving 7 bases not matched to a gene. There are 15 residues in the CDR3. Germline V gene lookup returns CDR1 SGDLS and CDR2 YYNGEE. DNA of the CDR3: TGTGCCAGCAGCCGAACAGGGGACCCCAATCAGCCCCAGCATTTT. Its translation is CASSRTGDPNQPQHF.

The chain combines TRBV6-6 with TRBJ1-6; the D is unclear. Trimming took 1 base from V and 8 from J, leaving 15 bases between them. CDR1 is MNHNY and CDR2 is SVGAGI in the germline V gene (reference sequence). This CDR3 has 16 amino acids. For the CDR3, the DNA is TGTGCCAGCAGTTACTTTTCTCCGAAAAGAGATTCACCCCTCCACTTT. It translates to CASSYFSPKRDSPLHF.

The chain couples TRBV5-1 to TRBJ2-1, with 7 bases lining up with TRBD1. V shed 4 bases, J shed 5 bases, and the junction held 6 bases outside the gene matches. This CDR3 spans 14 amino acids. Germline V gene data show CDR1 as SGHRS and CDR2 as YFSETQ. The CDR3 here is CASSTRTGNNEQFF. CDR3 nucleotide sequence: TGCGCCAGCAGCACACGGACAGGAAACAATGAGCAGTTCTTC.

Notes on this clone: Other DNA variants within this sample encode the same CDR3. This chain links TRBV20-1 with TRBJ2-1; no definite D call. The CDR3 is made up of 10 amino acids. V was pared by 6 bases and J by 3 bases, with 3 bases between. Germline lookup yields CDR1 DFQATT and CDR2 SNEGSKA (reference sequence). For the CDR3, the DNA is TGCAGTGCCTACTACAATGAGCAGTTCTTC. This sequence encodes CSAYYNEQFF.

This chain uses TRBV5-1 with TRBJ2-1, with 7 bases lining up with TRBD2. Germline V gene data show CDR1 as SGHRS and CDR2 as YFSETQ. The length of the CDR3 is 15 residues. The ends lost 4 bases at V and 0 bases at J; junction bases unmatched: 4. The DNA of the CDR3 is TGCGCCAGCAGCCTTCTAGCGGACTCCTACAATGAGCAGTTCTTC. It yields the protein CASSLLADSYNEQFF.

This clone was counted only a few times. The V call is TRBV10-2, the J call TRBJ1-5; no definite D call. Germline loops: CDR1 WSHSY, CDR2 SAAADI. With 3 bases removed from V and 0 bases from J, the gap between germline ends came to 9 bases. This CDR3 is built from 15 residues. The CDR3, as DNA: TGCGCCAGCAGTGACCGGGGTTATAGCAATCAGCCCCAGCATTTT. Its protein product is CASSDRGYSNQPQHF.

The chain is built from TRBV27 and TRBJ1-2; a possible D gene is TRBD1 (6 bases). This CDR3 comprises 13 residues. Germline CDR1 MNHEY, CDR2 SMNVEV (reference sequence). V was cut by 7 bases and J by 6 bases, with 15 bases left in between. CDR3 loop: CASTHRGGNGYTF. The CDR3 nucleotides are TGTGCCAGCACCCATAGGGGGGGGAATGGCTACACCTTC.

The chain couples TRBV5-1 to TRBJ2-7, with unresolved D. The CDR3 has 13 amino acids. The germline V and J ends were trimmed by 3 bases and 3 bases, with 10 bases remaining between them. CDR1 and CDR2 (germline): SGHRS, YFSETQ. As DNA, the CDR3 is TGCGCCAGCAGCTGGGTGGCGAACTACGAGCAGTACTTC. It codes for CASSWVANYEQYF.

The CDR3 sequence: CASSYLTGVGTEAFF. Here the CDR3 DNA reads TGTGCCAGCAGTTACTTGACAGGGGTGGGCACTGAAGCTTTCTTT. The chain couples TRBV6-5 to TRBJ1-1, with 8 bases identical to TRBD1. Trimming at V came to 1 base and at J to 4 bases, leaving 5 bases not matched to a gene. The CDR3 length is 15 residues. Per the germline V gene, CDR1 is MNHEY and CDR2 is SVGAGI.

The rearrangement uses TRBV3-1 (or the pseudogene TRBV3-2) and TRBJ1-5, with D maybe TRBD1 (6 bases). The CDR3 loop spans 15 amino acids. V lost 2 bases and J 2 bases, leaving 10 bases between the germline ends. Germline values: CDR1 LGHDT, CDR2 YNNKEL (reference sequence). CDR3 region: CASSQNRDGNQPQHF. The CDR3 DNA is TGTGCCAGCAGCCAAAACAGGGATGGCAATCAGCCCCAGCATTTT.

This clone was counted once. V is TRBV30 and J is TRBJ2-7, with a possible D match to TRBD1 (6 bases). This CDR3 region has 12 residues. Per germline, CDR1 GTSNPN and CDR2 SVGIG (reference sequence). Trimming left V 5 bases short and J 1 base short, with 9 bases between. The CDR3 DNA sequence: TGTGCCTGGGCCGGGACATCCTACGAGCAGTACTTC. Translation: CAWAGTSYEQYF.

CDR3 loop: CASSPTEANYGYTF. In DNA form, the CDR3 reads TGTGCCAGCAGCCCAACAGAGGCCAACTATGGCTACACCTTC. This chain links TRBV6-5 with TRBJ1-2; no clear D gene. Trimming stripped 6 bases from V and 2 bases from J, with 13 bases between. Germline CDR1 reads MNHEY; CDR2 reads SVGAGI. The CDR3 totals 14 residues.

The V call is TRBV30, the J call TRBJ1-1; tentative D call: TRBD1 (5 bases). The length of the CDR3 is 14 residues. The V end lost 2 bases, the J end lost 1 base, and 11 bases lay between the germline ends. Per germline, CDR1 GTSNPN and CDR2 SVGIG (reference sequence). The CDR3 DNA sequence: TGTGCCTGGAGTCTGGGGGGTAGGAACACTGAAGCTTTCTTT. Encoded protein: CAWSLGGRNTEAFF.

This rearrangement joins TRBV27 to TRBJ1-1, with a weak D call TRBD1 (5 bases). CDR3 length equals 13 residues. The V gene lost 1 base and the J gene lost 6 bases, with 9 bases spanning the gap. CDR1 is MNHEY and CDR2 is SMNVEV in the germline V gene (reference sequence). The CDR3 is CASSLLSGAEAFF. Written as DNA, the CDR3 is TGTGCCAGCAGTTTATTGTCGGGGGCTGAAGCTTTCTTT.

J is TRBJ2-1 and V is TRBV4-1; 9 positions match TRBD1. Germline-derived CDR1 and CDR2 are MGHRA and YSYEKL. The CDR3 is made up of 19 amino acids. Trimming at V came to 3 bases and at J to 2 bases, leaving 14 bases not matched to a gene. CDR3 DNA: TGCGCCAGCAGCCACAGCAACCCAGACAGGGGGTATGCCTACAATGAGCAGTTCTTC. Protein: CASSHSNPDRGYAYNEQFF.